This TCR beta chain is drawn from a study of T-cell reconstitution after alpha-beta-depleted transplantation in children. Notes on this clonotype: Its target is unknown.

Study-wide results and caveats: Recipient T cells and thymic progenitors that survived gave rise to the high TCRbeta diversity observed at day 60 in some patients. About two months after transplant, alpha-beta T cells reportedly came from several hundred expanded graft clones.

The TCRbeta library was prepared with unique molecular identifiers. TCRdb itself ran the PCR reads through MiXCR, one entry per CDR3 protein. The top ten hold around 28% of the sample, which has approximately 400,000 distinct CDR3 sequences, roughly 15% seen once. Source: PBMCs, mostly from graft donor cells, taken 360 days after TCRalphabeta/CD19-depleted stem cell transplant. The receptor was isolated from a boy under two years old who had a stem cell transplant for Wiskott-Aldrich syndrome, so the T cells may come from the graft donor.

DNA of the CDR3: TGTGCCAGCAGTCCTTCTGGGGGGCGCTTCTACGAGCAGTACTTC. Translated: CASSPSGGRFYEQYF. The V and J genes are TRBV28 and TRBJ2-7; either TRBD1 or TRBD2 may supply D (6 bases each). This CDR3 has 15 amino acids. CDR1 MDHEN and CDR2 SYDVKM come from the germline V gene. Trimming took off 5 bases at V and 3 bases at J, with 17 bases between the two ends.